This T cell receptor beta chain is drawn from a study of T cells in Graves' hyperthyroidism and ophthalmopathy. Study as a whole: Peripheral blood collection took place at initial diagnosis, before any treatment.

Patients showing uncontrolled infection, other autoimmune disease, pregnancy or lactation were ineligible. The blood sample was taken at first hyperthyroidism diagnosis, before any ophthalmopathy symptoms. RNA transcripts yielded amplified TCR beta CDR3 regions. The TCR CDR3 first-round RT-PCR relied on the HTBI primer set. TCRdb reprocessed the multiplex PCR reads via MiXCR and lists one record per CDR3 protein. The sample yields roughly 500,000 distinct CDR3 sequences, 14% seen once. Trimming took off 5 bases at V and 6 bases at J, with 9 bases between the two ends. The length of the CDR3 is 12 residues.

The sequenced sample was blood. This TCR was recovered from a woman in her twenties or thirties with Graves' hyperthyroidism that later progressed to Graves' ophthalmopathy. The chain is built from TRBV12-3 or TRBV12-4 and TRBJ2-3, with D uncertain. CDR3 DNA sequence: TGTGCCAGCAGTGGGCTATATGATACGCAGTATTTT. Protein: CASSGLYDTQYF.